This T cell receptor (beta chain) was obtained from a study of graft-versus-host responses after intestinal transplantation. Background on the study: Isolated intestinal, liver-intestinal, or multivisceral transplants had been given to the recipients. Broader study findings: GvH clones occurred in recipient marrow; some first appeared in ileum or blood. Circulating GvH clones peaking coincided with falling HvG clones soon after transplant.

TCRdb's table, derived via immunoSEQ multiplex PCR, lists solely in-frame clones and lacks some. The repertoire includes around 17,000 clones, 79% of them detected once, and about 8% sits in the top ten. Tissue from the graft was processed to free its intraepithelial and lamina propria lymphocytes. This CDR3 comprises 14 residues. CDR1 is SGHAT, CDR2 FQNNGV, per germline. Trimming took off 4 bases at V and 2 bases at J, with 9 bases between the two ends. This clone was seen a few times. Its target is not known. The TCR was taken from a human patient who received an intestinal transplant, so some T cells may come from the graft donor. The gene calls are TRBV11-2 and TRBJ1-3; D uncertain. Sequenced here: ileum tissue, sampled roughly 450 days after intestinal transplant. Here the CDR3 DNA reads TGTGCCAGCAGCTCCACGGAGGCTGGAAACACCATATATTTT. Protein sequence: CASSSTEAGNTIYF.